This T cell receptor (beta chain) appears in the sequencing data of a study of cytomegalovirus exposure and HLA in healthy donors. With 60 Vbeta and 13 Jbeta primers, the PCR was carried out. Assay used: immunoSEQ multiplex PCR; TCRdb lists only in-frame clones, some missing. The sample carries about 120,000 clones, around 78% recorded once. As to this clone: Its antigen is not known.

Study-wide results and limits: The investigators catalogued 150 to 200 TCR beta chains as cytomegalovirus-associated. A later analysis showed TCR association rates differing by HLA locus, peaking at DRB1 and lowest at HLA-C. In a later analysis, donors in an Asian-associated ancestry cluster reportedly had fewer N-insertions in productive TCRs than the cohort mean.

V was pared by 5 bases and J by 0 bases, with 13 bases between. The CDR3 has 15 amino acids. Germline V gene sequence: CDR1 MNHEY, CDR2 SVGAGI. This sequence joins TRBV6-5 and TRBJ1-1; tentatively, D is TRBD1 (5 bases). Sequencing was carried out using PBMCs. This TCR came from a woman aged 25 to 39 in good health and CMV-seropositive. The CDR3 DNA is TGTGCCAGCAGTCCCATCGGGGGGGTGAACACTGAAGCTTTCTTT. This gives the protein CASSPIGGVNTEAFF.